The 32 T cell receptor beta chains below come from one sample, sequenced in a study of T cell responses to AZD1222 COVID-19 vaccine (dated by TCRdb to about 2021). The library relied on the immunoSEQ multiplex PCR assay. TCRdb stores this immuneACCESS table with in-frame sequences only. Part of the clones is absent; in the studies checked, under half of the shortfall reflects unresolved V genes, and no reason is known for the rest. The sample table lists about 140,000 clones, more than 75% of them with a count of one. 3.1% of the sample belongs to the ten largest clones. Reading the label with the study, this specimen's time point is: about 28 days (+/-7) after the second vaccine dose. The material was peripheral blood, obtained 28 days after the second AZD1222 dose. The source is an adult who received the AZD1222 COVID-19 vaccine.

This chain joins TRBV24-1 and TRBJ1-1; maybe TRBD1 (6 bases). V was trimmed by 12 bases and J by 1 base, leaving 20 bases between them. CDR1 is KGHDR, CDR2 SFDVKD, per germline. This CDR3 has 15 amino acids. The CDR3 loop reads CAGEGGQPENTEAFF. In nucleotides, the CDR3 is TGTGCCGGGGAGGGGGGGCAGCCTGAGAACACTGAAGCTTTCTTT.

The genes are TRBV9 and TRBJ2-2, with D unclear. The V gene's germline CDR1 is SGDLS and CDR2 YYNGEE. The CDR3 contains 14 residues. Trimming removed 1 base at V and 4 bases at J, with 8 bases between. DNA of the CDR3: TGTGCCAGCAGCGTAAGACTGGGCACCGGGGAGCTGTTTTTT. Translating gives CASSVRLGTGELFF.

The chain recombines TRBV24-1 with TRBJ2-3, with D uncertain. The CDR3 is made up of 14 amino acids. Trimming left V 1 base short and J 1 base short, with 5 bases between. CDR1 and CDR2 (germline): KGHDR, SFDVKD. The CDR3 coding sequence is TGTGCCACCAGTGATTTTTCACGCACAGATACGCAGTATTTT. The encoded protein is CATSDFSRTDTQYF.

This sequence joins TRBV5-1 and TRBJ2-3; D gene ambiguous. Between the trimmed V and J ends, which lost 1 base and 1 base, there was a span of 4 bases. Germline V gene lookup returns CDR1 SGHRS and CDR2 YFSETQ. CDR3 length: 13 residues. The CDR3 DNA reads TGCGCCAGCAGCTTGACACGCACAGATACGCAGTATTTT. Protein sequence: CASSLTRTDTQYF.

This clone turned up a few times. The chain carries TRBV5-1 and TRBJ1-5; D remains unclear. CDR3 size: 13 residues. The germline V gene has CDR1 SGHRS and CDR2 YFSETQ. The germline V and J ends were trimmed by 0 bases and 0 bases, with 1 base remaining between them. CDR3 DNA sequence: TGCGCCAGCAGCTTGGATAGCAATCAGCCCCAGCATTTT. Amino acids: CASSLDSNQPQHF.

V usage is TRBV5-1 and J usage is TRBJ2-5; no definite D call. V lost 4 bases and J 3 bases, leaving 10 bases between the germline ends. This CDR3 contains 13 residues. The germline V gene encodes CDR1 SGHRS and CDR2 YFSETQ. CDR3 bases: TGCGCCAGCAGCCGGGCGAGTGAAGAGACCCAGTACTTC. Its protein product is CASSRASEETQYF.

V is TRBV6-5 and J is TRBJ2-7; D is perhaps TRBD1 or TRBD2 (5 bases each). The germline V gene encodes CDR1 MNHEY and CDR2 SVGAGI. This CDR3 is 13 amino acids long. V lost 6 bases and J lost 6, with 15 bases in between. The CDR3, as DNA: TGTGCCAGCAGGGGGGAGATCTACGTCGAGCAGTACTTC. As protein: CASRGEIYVEQYF.

The V gene is TRBV10-3, the J gene TRBJ1-3; 7 bases fit TRBD1. The CDR3 length is 12 residues. Germline V gene sequence: CDR1 ENHRY, CDR2 SYGVKD. Trimming cost V 10 bases and J 6 bases; bases outside gene matches: 6. The CDR3 sequence is CATWTGENTIYF. CDR3 bases: TGTGCCACCTGGACAGGAGAAAACACCATATATTTT.

V and J are TRBV3-1 (or the pseudogene TRBV3-2) and TRBJ1-1, with 8 nucleotides matching TRBD1. The CDR3 is 13 amino acids. CDR1 is LGHDT, CDR2 YNNKEL, per germline (reference sequence). V lost 1 base to trimming and J lost 6 bases; unmatched junction nucleotides: 1. The CDR3: CASSQGTGSEAFF. The CDR3 DNA sequence: TGTGCCAGCAGCCAAGGGACAGGGTCTGAAGCTTTCTTT.

This clone was detected a few times. The V call is TRBV2, the J call TRBJ1-1; 8 bases are a match to TRBD1. Trimming removed 5 bases from V and 9 bases from J; junction bases left unmatched: 14. Germline-derived CDR1 and CDR2 are SNHLY and FYNNEI. This CDR3 has 15 residues. CDR3 in DNA: TGTGCCAGCAGTCTCTCGACAGGGGTTGGGGCGAAAGCTTTCTTT. Encoded protein: CASSLSTGVGAKAFF.

There are a few counts of this clone. The rearrangement uses TRBV30 and TRBJ2-7; no firm D call. V was shortened by 1 base and J by 5 bases, with 6 bases between the two germline ends. The CDR3 has 11 amino acids. The germline gives CDR1 GTSNPN, CDR2 SVGIG (reference sequence). The CDR3 DNA reads TGTGCCTGGAGTGAATCCCACGAGCAGTACTTC. Protein product: CAWSESHEQYF.

The chain is built from TRBV25-1 and TRBJ1-4; 10 bases are shared with TRBD1. The germline V gene encodes CDR1 MGHDK and CDR2 SYGVNS. The junction had 4 bases not matched to a gene; V was cut back by 3 bases and J by 6 bases. The CDR3 spans 15 residues. CDR3 sequence reads: CASSETGGYDEKLFF. DNA of the CDR3: TGTGCCAGCAGTGAGACAGGGGGCTATGATGAAAAACTGTTTTTT.

This clone came up once. The rearrangement links TRBV29-1 to TRBJ1-1; D might be TRBD1 (6 bases). This CDR3 is built from 11 residues. CDR1 and CDR2 (germline): SQVTM, ANQGSEA. CDR3 residues: CSAGVATEAFF. In DNA form, the CDR3 reads TGCAGTGCAGGGGTTGCCACTGAAGCTTTCTTT.

CDR3 coding DNA: TGTGCCAGCTCACCCAGGGGGAGCTCCTACAATGAGCAGTTCTTC. Protein sequence: CASSPRGSSYNEQFF. The gene calls are TRBV18 and TRBJ2-1; TRBD1 matches at 7 bases. The CDR3 is 15 amino acids. Per germline, CDR1 KGHSH and CDR2 LQKENI. V lost 3 bases, J lost 0 bases, and 2 bases stayed unmatched.

This chain links TRBV5-4 with TRBJ1-2; TRBD1 might be the D (5 bases). Trimming took off 0 bases at V and 4 bases at J, with 16 bases between the two ends. The V gene's germline CDR1 is SGHNT and CDR2 YYREEE (reference sequence). CDR3 length: 16 residues. This CDR3 reads CASSLVGGRGRYGYTF. For the CDR3, the DNA is TGTGCCAGCAGCTTGGTGGGTGGGCGGGGACGCTATGGCTACACCTTC.

The chain joins TRBV5-4 to TRBJ2-7; 8 bases are a match to TRBD1. From germline, CDR1 is SGHNT and CDR2 YYREEE (reference sequence). Trimming cost V 1 base and J 11 bases; bases outside gene matches: 11. The CDR3 length is 14 residues. The CDR3 region has the DNA TGTGCCAGCAGCTTGAGGACAGGGACCAACGGGGAGTACTTC. It is translated as CASSLRTGTNGEYF.

The V gene is TRBV14, the J gene TRBJ1-2, with D possibly matching TRBD1 (6 bases). With 0 bases removed from V and 7 bases from J, the gap between germline ends came to 15 bases. The CDR3 is 15 amino acids. Germline-derived CDR1 and CDR2 are SGHDN and FVKESK. For the CDR3, the DNA is TGTGCCAGCAGCCAAGACTCGGGGGCGCGTAGTGGCTACACCTTC. This codes for CASSQDSGARSGYTF.

The rearrangement joins TRBV29-1 to TRBJ1-4, with D perhaps matching TRBD1 (5 bases). Per the germline V gene, CDR1 is SQVTM and CDR2 is ANQGSEA. The CDR3 spans 13 residues. Trimming left V 6 bases short and J 8 bases short, with 16 bases between. CDR3 in DNA: TGCAGCGTCACTCGGACCGGGGGGGAAAAACTGTTTTTT. This codes for CSVTRTGGEKLFF.

V usage is TRBV5-1 and J usage is TRBJ1-3, with D tentatively TRBD1 (5 bases). V was trimmed by 1 base and J by 0 bases, leaving 5 bases between them. The CDR3 totals 14 residues. Germline CDR1 and CDR2: SGHRS and YFSETQ. CDR3 bases: TGCGCCAGCAGCTTGACAGGCTCTGGAAACACCATATATTTT. This gives the protein CASSLTGSGNTIYF.

The gene calls are TRBV28 and TRBJ2-7; 7 bases are a match to TRBD1. The CDR3 covers 15 residues. Germline CDR1 reads MDHEN; CDR2 reads SYDVKM. The V gene end was trimmed by 7 bases and the J gene end by 1 base; junction bases not matched to a gene: 10. CDR3 residues: CASTTRGYGSYEQYF. The DNA of the CDR3 is TGTGCCAGCACCACCAGGGGGTATGGATCCTACGAGCAGTACTTC. Full variable domain (outside the CDR3, taken from reference TRBV28 and TRBJ2-7): DVKVTQSSRYLVKRTGEKVFLECVQDMDHENMFWYRQDPGLGLRLIYFSYDVKMKEKGDIPEGYSVSREKKERFSLILESASTNQTSMYLCASTTRGYGSYEQYFGPGTRLTVT.

V gene TRBV27 combines with J gene TRBJ2-7; D ambiguous. The CDR3 is 12 amino acids. Germline lookup yields CDR1 MNHEY and CDR2 SMNVEV (reference sequence). V was cut by 6 bases and J by 5 bases, with 11 bases left in between. CDR3 bases: TGTGCCAGCAGATCCGTTATAGACGAGCAGTACTTC. This gives the protein CASRSVIDEQYF.

This chain connects TRBV30 to TRBJ2-3; 8 bases agree with TRBD2. CDR3 size: 15 residues. V lost 5 bases and J lost 1; bases outside the gene matches: 8. Germline loops: CDR1 GTSNPN, CDR2 SVGIG (reference sequence). CDR3 loop: CAWGRTSSGTDTQYF. In DNA, the CDR3 is TGTGCCTGGGGAAGGACTAGCTCAGGCACAGATACGCAGTATTTT.

V usage is TRBV4-3 and J usage is TRBJ2-7; the D gene is possibly TRBD1 (5 bases). Trimming removed 3 bases at V and 5 bases at J, with 17 bases between. This CDR3 region has 15 residues. Germline V gene lookup returns CDR1 LGHNA and CDR2 YSLEER. CDR3 DNA: TGCGCCAGCAGCCATGCCCCCCGGACATTGAACGAGCAGTACTTC. It encodes CASSHAPRTLNEQYF.

The rearrangement links TRBV11-3 to TRBJ2-3; perhaps TRBD1 as D (6 bases). This CDR3 is built from 15 residues. Germline assignment: CDR1 SGHNT and CDR2 YENEEA. Trimming stripped 1 base from V and 0 bases from J, with 8 bases between. CDR3 residues: CASSLGDTSTDTQYF. CDR3 in DNA: TGTGCCAGCAGCTTAGGGGACACAAGCACAGATACGCAGTATTTT.

The CDR3 sequence: CSVVGQREDTEAFF. In DNA form, the CDR3 reads TGCAGCGTTGTAGGTCAGCGTGAGGACACTGAAGCTTTCTTT. This sequence joins TRBV29-1 and TRBJ1-1; D is undetermined. Germline lookup yields CDR1 SQVTM and CDR2 ANQGSEA. Between the trimmed V and J ends, which lost 4 bases and 3 bases, there was a span of 15 bases. The CDR3 covers 14 residues.

This clone was detected only a few times. This sequence joins TRBV9 and TRBJ2-1; D may be TRBD1 or TRBD2 (5 bases each). Germline CDR1 is SGDLS and CDR2 is YYNGEE. The CDR3 runs to 15 residues. Trimming removed 1 base at V and 5 bases at J, with 13 bases between. The CDR3 here is CASSVHFGTDNEQFF. Written as DNA, the CDR3 is TGTGCCAGCAGCGTACACTTCGGGACGGACAATGAGCAGTTCTTC.

J is TRBJ1-6 and V is TRBV27, with D perhaps matching TRBD1 (5 bases). The germline V gene encodes CDR1 MNHEY and CDR2 SMNVEV (reference sequence). This CDR3 contains 14 residues. V was pared by 8 bases and J by 7 bases, with 15 bases between. CDR3 nucleotides: TGTGCCAGCGGTGAGACAGCGACCAATTCACCCCTCCACTTT. Amino acids: CASGETATNSPLHF.

This clone was observed a single time. This sequence joins TRBV28 and TRBJ1-1; D uncertain. V lost 2 bases, J lost 1 base, and 14 bases lay in between. Germline loops: CDR1 MDHEN, CDR2 SYDVKM. CDR3 size: 16 residues. This CDR3 is CASSLLFPGGNTEAFF. The CDR3 DNA is TGTGCCAGCAGTTTACTCTTTCCGGGAGGGAACACTGAAGCTTTCTTT. Using reference TRBV28 and TRBJ1-1 for the parts outside the CDR3, the full variable domain is DVKVTQSSRYLVKRTGEKVFLECVQDMDHENMFWYRQDPGLGLRLIYFSYDVKMKEKGDIPEGYSVSREKKERFSLILESASTNQTSMYLCASSLLFPGGNTEAFFGQGTRLTVV.

The V and J genes are TRBV7-5 and TRBJ1-2; the table's D call TRBD1 went unverified against the DNA. TRBV7-5 represents a pseudogene. This CDR3 region has 15 residues. CDR3 amino acids: CARSDNHGTVYGYTF. The CDR3 nucleotides are TGTGCCAGAAGCGACAATCACGGGACAGTCTATGGCTACACCTTC.

The chain is built from TRBV28 and TRBJ1-6, with D unclear. There are 16 residues in the CDR3. The V end lost 6 bases, the J end lost 3 bases, and 15 bases lay between the germline ends. CDR1 MDHEN and CDR2 SYDVKM come from the germline V gene. The CDR3 sequence is CASSPPGVSYNSPLHF. In DNA form, the CDR3 reads TGTGCCAGCAGCCCCCCCGGGGTCAGCTATAATTCACCCCTCCACTTT.

The J gene is TRBJ2-2, the V gene TRBV5-1, with no clear D. The CDR3 contains 15 residues. Germline CDR1 reads SGHRS; CDR2 reads YFSETQ. Trimming cost V 0 bases and J 0 bases, with 6 bases left between them. This CDR3 is CASSLETPNTGELFF. CDR3 DNA: TGCGCCAGCAGCTTGGAGACACCGAACACCGGGGAGCTGTTTTTT.

This sequence joins TRBV6-5 and TRBJ1-1; 8 bases are a match to TRBD1. The CDR3 consists of 11 residues. Looked up from germline, CDR1 is MNHEY and CDR2 is SVGAGI. Losses at the gene ends were 6 bases for V and 8 bases for J; bases not matched to a gene: 2. The CDR3 DNA is TGTGCCAGCAGAAGGACAGGGGAAGCTTTCTTT. Protein product: CASRRTGEAFF.